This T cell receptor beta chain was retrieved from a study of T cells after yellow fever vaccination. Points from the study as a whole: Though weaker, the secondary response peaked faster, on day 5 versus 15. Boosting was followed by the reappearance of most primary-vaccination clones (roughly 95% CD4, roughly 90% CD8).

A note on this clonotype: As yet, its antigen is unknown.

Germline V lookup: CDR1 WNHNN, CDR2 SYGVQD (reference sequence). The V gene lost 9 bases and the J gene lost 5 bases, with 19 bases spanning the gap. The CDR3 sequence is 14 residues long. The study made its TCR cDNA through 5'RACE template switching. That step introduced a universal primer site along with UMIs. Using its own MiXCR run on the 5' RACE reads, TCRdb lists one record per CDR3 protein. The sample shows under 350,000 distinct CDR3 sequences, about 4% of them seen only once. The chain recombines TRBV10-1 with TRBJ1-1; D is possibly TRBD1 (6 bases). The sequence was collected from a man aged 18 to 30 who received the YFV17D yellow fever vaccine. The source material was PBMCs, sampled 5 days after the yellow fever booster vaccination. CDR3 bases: TGCGCCAGGTCACTTCAGGGGTTATCGACTGAAGCTTTCTTT. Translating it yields CARSLQGLSTEAFF.